This entry concerns a single T cell receptor beta chain. Antigen unknown. This may stem from a read error, because a much larger clone lies one nucleotide away. V lost 4 bases and J lost 7, with 5 bases in between. The germline gives CDR1 SGHTA, CDR2 FQGNSA. The CDR3 runs to 12 residues. Tens of thousands of T cell genomes (approximately 180 ng DNA) went into each sorted-subset replicate. Some clones are missing from TCRdb's copy, which holds only in-frame ones; the method was immunoSEQ multiplex PCR. The sample contains fewer than 1.4 million clones, around 82% of which appear only once. This entry belongs to a study of shared clonotypes between healthy human individuals. Study findings and constraints: Sampling covered nothing but blood. Tissue TCR repertoires likely differ from those found in blood. Despite large depth, rarefaction showed incomplete sorted-subset sequencing.

CD4+ cell separation produced CD45RA+ naive and CD45RA-negative memory subsets. The source of this sequence is a man younger than 30 in good health. Some clones in this sample may be carry-over from other donors' samples. Sequenced: memory CD4+ T cells from PBMCs. As for subset: CD45RA-negative fraction. The chain joins TRBV7-2 to TRBJ2-6, with D unresolved. The CDR3 DNA reads TGTGCCAGCAGCTCACGAGCCAACGTCCTGACTTTC. Protein product: CASSSRANVLTF.